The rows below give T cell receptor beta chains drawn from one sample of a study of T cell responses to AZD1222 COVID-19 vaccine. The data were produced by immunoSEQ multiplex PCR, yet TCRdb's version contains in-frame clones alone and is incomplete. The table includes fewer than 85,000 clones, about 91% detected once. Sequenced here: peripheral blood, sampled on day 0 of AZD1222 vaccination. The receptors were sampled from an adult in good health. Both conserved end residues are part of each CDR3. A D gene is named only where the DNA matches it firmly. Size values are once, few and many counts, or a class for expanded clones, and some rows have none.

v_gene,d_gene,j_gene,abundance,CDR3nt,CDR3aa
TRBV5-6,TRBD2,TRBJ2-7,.,TGTGCCAGCAGCGGTAGCGGGAGGGCCCGCGAGCAGTACTTC,CASSGSGRAREQYF
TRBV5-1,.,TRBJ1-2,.,TGCGCCAGCAGCCCCTCTACCCCTAACTATGGCTACACCTTC,CASSPSTPNYGYTF
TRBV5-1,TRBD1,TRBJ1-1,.,TGCGCCAGCACCCAGGGGGCTAATACTGAAGCTTTCTTT,CASTQGANTEAFF
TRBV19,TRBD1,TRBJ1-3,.,TGTGCCAGTAGTCTAGGGGACAGCGCGATTTCTGGAAACACCATATATTTT,CASSLGDSAISGNTIYF
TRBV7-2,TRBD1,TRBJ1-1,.,TGTGCCAGCAGCATAAGACAGGGGATGAACACTGAAGCTTTCTTT,CASSIRQGMNTEAFF
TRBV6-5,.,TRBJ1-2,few,TGTGCCAGCAGTCAGGTACGGACCTATGGCTACACCTTC,CASSQVRTYGYTF
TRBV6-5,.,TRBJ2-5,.,TGTGCCAGCAAAACTAGTTGGGAGACCCAGTACTTC,CASKTSWETQYF
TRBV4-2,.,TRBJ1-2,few,TGTGCCAGCAGACCTGACGGACAGCAAGGAGGCTACACCTTC,CASRPDGQQGGYTF
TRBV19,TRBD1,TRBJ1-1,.,TGTGCCAGTAGTACCCCGGGGACAGGGCTGATGAACACTGAAGCTTTCTTT,CASSTPGTGLMNTEAFF
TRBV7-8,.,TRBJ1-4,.,TGTGCCAGCAGCTCGTCAGGGGACCACAATGAAAAACTGTTTTTT,CASSSSGDHNEKLFF
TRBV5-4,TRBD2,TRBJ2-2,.,TGTGCCAGCACCCTCGGGGGGGTCACCGGGGAGCTGTTTTTT,CASTLGGVTGELFF
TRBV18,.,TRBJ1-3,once,TGTGCCAGCTCACCGACAGCAGGTCGCATAACTCAGGGAAACACCATATATTTT,CASSPTAGRITQGNTIYF
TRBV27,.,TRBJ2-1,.,TGTGCCAGCAGTTTCTTACACAATAACCTACAGTTCTTC,CASSFLHNNLQFF
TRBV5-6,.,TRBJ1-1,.,TGTGCCAGCAGCTTGGAACAGGGTATCACTGAAGCTTTCTTT,CASSLEQGITEAFF
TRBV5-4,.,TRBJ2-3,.,TGTGCCAGCAGCTTGATAGCCGGGTTACCCACAGATACGCAGTATTTT,CASSLIAGLPTDTQYF
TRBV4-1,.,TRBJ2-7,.,TGCGCCAGCAGCCAAGACAATGGCCAGGGGAACGAGCAGTACTTC,CASSQDNGQGNEQYF
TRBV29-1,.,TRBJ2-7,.,TGCAGCGTTGAACCGGAGGGGTCCTACGAGCAGTACTTC,CSVEPEGSYEQYF
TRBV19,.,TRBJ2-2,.,TGTGCCAGTAGTAAACCACGACAGGTGCAATACACCGGGGAGCTGTTTTTT,CASSKPRQVQYTGELFF
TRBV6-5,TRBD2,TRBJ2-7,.,TGTGCCAGCAAGTTGAGTCATGGGGGGGAATACGAGCAGTACTTC,CASKLSHGGEYEQYF
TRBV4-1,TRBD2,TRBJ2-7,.,TGCGCCAGCAGCCAAGTAGCGGGGGGCCGGGAGGAGCAGTACTTC,CASSQVAGGREEQYF
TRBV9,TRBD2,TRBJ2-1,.,TGTGCCAGCAGCATCGGACTAGCGGGGTCCACGAATGAGCAGTTCTTC,CASSIGLAGSTNEQFF
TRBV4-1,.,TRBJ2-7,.,TGCGCCAGCAGCCAAGATAGGCATTTCGTAGCCTACGAGCAGTACTTC,CASSQDRHFVAYEQYF
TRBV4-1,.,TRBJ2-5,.,TGCGCCAGCAGCCCAGACGTAGGGTTCCCGGAGACCCAGTACTTC,CASSPDVGFPETQYF
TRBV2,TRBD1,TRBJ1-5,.,TGTGCCAGCAATAGCCCTGGACAGGACAATCAGCCCCAGCATTTT,CASNSPGQDNQPQHF
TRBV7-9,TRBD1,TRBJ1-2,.,TGTGCCAGCAGCAGAGGGACAGTTAACTATGGCTACACCTTC,CASSRGTVNYGYTF
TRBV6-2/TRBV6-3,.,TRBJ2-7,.,TGTGCCAGCAGTTACTGGGGCGGGTCCTACGAGCAGTACTTC,CASSYWGGSYEQYF
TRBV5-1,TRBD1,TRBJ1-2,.,TGCGCCAGCAGCGTGGGGACAGGGGGCGATGGCTACACCTTC,CASSVGTGGDGYTF
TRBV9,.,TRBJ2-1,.,TGTGCCAGCAGCGTATTTTCCTACAATGAGCAGTTCTTC,CASSVFSYNEQFF
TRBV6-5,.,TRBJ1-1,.,TGTGCCAGCAGGCGGCTGAACACTGAAGCTTTCTTT,CASRRLNTEAFF
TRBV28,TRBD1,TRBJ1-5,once,TGTGCCAGCAGAACAGGGGGCGGGAATCAGCCCCAGCATTTT,CASRTGGGNQPQHF
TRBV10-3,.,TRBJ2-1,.,TGTGCCATCAGTGAGTCCCACAGCGGTGAGCAGTTCTTC,CAISESHSGEQFF
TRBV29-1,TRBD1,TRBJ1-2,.,TGCAGCGTCGGAACAGGGGGCGCCGGGCCTCTCAGGGATGGCTACACCTTC,CSVGTGGAGPLRDGYTF
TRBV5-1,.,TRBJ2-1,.,TGCGCCAGCAGCTTGGCCTTGAGCTCCTACAATGAGCAGTTCTTC,CASSLALSSYNEQFF
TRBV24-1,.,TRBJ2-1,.,TGTGCCACCCGCGGACAGACAGCCCTCGATGAGCAGTTCTTC,CATRGQTALDEQFF
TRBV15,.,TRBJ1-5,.,TGTGCCACCAGCAGAGAAAGGGGGTTCGGTCAGCCCCAGCATTTT,CATSRERGFGQPQHF
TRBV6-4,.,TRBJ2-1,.,TGTGCCAGCAGTGGCCGTCGGGCCTCCCTCAATGAGCAGTTCTTC,CASSGRRASLNEQFF
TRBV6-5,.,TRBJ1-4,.,TGTGCCAGCAGGGACGGAAGGGGCATTAATGAAAAACTGTTTTTT,CASRDGRGINEKLFF
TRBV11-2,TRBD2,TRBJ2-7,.,TGTGCCAGCAGCTCGACTAGCGGGAGCCACGAGCAGTACTTC,CASSSTSGSHEQYF
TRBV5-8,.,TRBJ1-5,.,TGTGCCAGCAGCAAACGGGGCAATCAGCCCCAGCATTTT,CASSKRGNQPQHF
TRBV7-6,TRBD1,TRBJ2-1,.,TGTGCCAGCAGCTTACTTGGGACAGGGTCCTACAATGAGCAGTTCTTC,CASSLLGTGSYNEQFF
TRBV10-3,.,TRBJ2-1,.,TGTGCCATCAGTGAGTCAGGGGACAATGAGCAGTTCTTC,CAISESGDNEQFF
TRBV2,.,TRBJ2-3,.,TGTGCCAGCCGGCTCTCTTCCGGGGATACGCAGTATTTT,CASRLSSGDTQYF
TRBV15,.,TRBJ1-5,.,TGTGCCACCAGCAGAGATGGGGGGTTTAATCAGCCCCAGCATTTT,CATSRDGGFNQPQHF
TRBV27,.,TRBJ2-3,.,TGTGCCAGCAGCAACCATTATGGGGCAGGGGAAGGAGATACGCAGTATTTT,CASSNHYGAGEGDTQYF
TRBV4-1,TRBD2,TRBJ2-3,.,TGCGCCAGCAGCCAAGAGGTGACTAGCGAATTCACAGATACGCAGTATTTT,CASSQEVTSEFTDTQYF
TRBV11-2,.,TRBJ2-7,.,TGTGCCAGCAGCCTCCTGCCTGGGAGCTCCTACGAGCAGTACTTC,CASSLLPGSSYEQYF
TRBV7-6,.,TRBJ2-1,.,TGTGCCAGCTCAGGCGGTAGGGGGGATGAGCAGTTCTTC,CASSGGRGDEQFF
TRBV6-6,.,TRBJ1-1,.,TGTGCCAGCAGTCTAACACAAGGCGGTGGCACTGAAGCTTTCTTT,CASSLTQGGGTEAFF
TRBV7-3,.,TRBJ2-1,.,TGTGCCAGCAGCTTAACGGGAGGCGGGGCCTACAATGAGCAGTTCTTC,CASSLTGGGAYNEQFF
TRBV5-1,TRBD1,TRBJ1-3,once,TGCGCCAGCAGCTTGGGGGGACAGGCTGGAAACACCATATATTTT,CASSLGGQAGNTIYF
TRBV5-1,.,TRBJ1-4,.,TGCGCCAGCAGCTTGAACAGGGATGAAAAACTGTTTTTT,CASSLNRDEKLFF
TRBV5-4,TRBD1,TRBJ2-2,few,TGTGCCAGCAGGGTTGAGAGGGGGCCCGGGGAGCTGTTTTTT,CASRVERGPGELFF